The 32 T cell receptor beta chains below were found in one sample sequenced in a study of control samples from healthy donors and cancer patients (dated by TCRdb to 2018 to 2021). Library preparation employed the immunoSEQ multiplex PCR assay. TCRdb holds this immuneACCESS table with in-frame rearrangements only. Some clones are missing; in checked studies, unresolved V genes explain under half, and the rest has no known cause. The sample contains tens of thousands of clones, around nine tenths of them found a single time. The biggest ten clones account for less than 8.5% of the sample. The specimen sequenced was blood. The receptors stem from a woman aged 55-69 years in good health.

This chain links TRBV6-6 with TRBJ1-5; D ambiguous. In germline, CDR1 is MNHNY, CDR2 SVGAGI (reference sequence). Trimming took 0 bases from V and 5 from J, leaving 5 bases between them. This CDR3 has 13 residues. The CDR3 nucleotides read TGTGCCAGCAGTTACTCGATAGATCAGCCCCAGCATTTT. Its protein is CASSYSIDQPQHF.

The chain is built from TRBV5-1 and TRBJ1-1; 12 bases fit TRBD1. V shed 2 bases, J shed 6 bases, and the junction held 5 bases outside the gene matches. This CDR3 is 15 amino acids long. The germline V gene encodes CDR1 SGHRS and CDR2 YFSETQ. CDR3 coding DNA: TGCGCCAGCAGCTTCACCGGGACAGGGGGCTCTGAAGCTTTCTTT. Its translation is CASSFTGTGGSEAFF.

The chain employs TRBV19 and TRBJ2-1; D may be TRBD1 (6 bases). From germline, CDR1 is LNHDA and CDR2 SQIVND (reference sequence). This CDR3 spans 12 amino acids. V lost 8 bases and J lost 8, with 13 bases in between. The CDR3 bases are TGTGCCAGTGCAGGGGCGGTTTATGAGCAGTTCTTC. It encodes CASAGAVYEQFF.

In DNA form, the CDR3 reads TGTGCCAGCAGCCCATCGCAGGGGGACACCGGGGAGCTGTTTTTT. This translates into CASSPSQGDTGELFF. The V and J genes are TRBV6-5 and TRBJ2-2, with 7 bases lining up with TRBD1. The ends lost 6 bases at V and 3 bases at J; junction bases unmatched: 7. The germline V gene has CDR1 MNHEY and CDR2 SVGAGI. There are 15 residues in the CDR3.

The V and J genes are TRBV5-8 and TRBJ1-1; perhaps TRBD1 as D (6 bases). The V and J ends lost 1 base and 5 bases respectively, with 15 bases between them. CDR3 length: 15 residues. From germline, CDR1 is SGHTS and CDR2 YDEGEE. The CDR3 region is CASSLFRGGRTEAFF. In DNA, the CDR3 is TGTGCCAGCAGCTTGTTCAGGGGAGGAAGGACTGAAGCTTTCTTT.

This sequence joins TRBV28 and TRBJ2-3, with TRBD2 identical over 7 bases. V trimming: 4 bases; J trimming: 4 bases; junction bases outside the gene matches: 5. The germline V gene has CDR1 MDHEN and CDR2 SYDVKM. The CDR3 extends over 14 amino acids. The CDR3 DNA sequence: TGTGCCAGCAGTTCGGGGGGAGTCTCAGATACGCAGTATTTT. It yields the protein CASSSGGVSDTQYF.

The V gene is TRBV5-1, the J gene TRBJ2-1; the D is unclear. Trimming left V 0 bases short and J 2 bases short, with 6 bases between. Germline CDR1 SGHRS, CDR2 YFSETQ. The CDR3 is 14 residues long. DNA for the CDR3: TGCGCCAGCAGCTTGGAGGCAGCCTACAATGAGCAGTTCTTC. Its protein is CASSLEAAYNEQFF.

V and J are TRBV2 and TRBJ2-3; 13 bases align to TRBD2. Germline values: CDR1 SNHLY, CDR2 FYNNEI. V lost 8 bases, J lost 2 bases, and 4 bases stayed unmatched. The CDR3 runs to 15 residues. Written as DNA, the CDR3 is TGTGCCAGCGGGGGGACTAGCGGGAACACAGATACGCAGTATTTT. Translated, it gives CASGGTSGNTDTQYF. Based on the CDR3 plus reference TRBV2 and TRBJ2-3, the full variable domain is EPEVTQTPSHQVTQMGQEVILRCVPISNHLYFYWYRQILGQKVEFLVSFYNNEISEKSEIFDDQFSVERPDGSNFTLKIRSTKLEDSAMYFCASGGTSGNTDTQYFGPGTRLTVL.

This clone has only one observation. The chain employs TRBV7-3 and TRBJ2-1, with D possibly being TRBD2 (6 bases). V gave up 2 bases and J gave up 6 bases, with 8 bases separating them. The CDR3 is made up of 13 amino acids. Germline CDR1 SGHTA, CDR2 FQGTGA. The CDR3 nucleotides read TGTGCCAGCAGCTTAGCGGGACTCAATGAGCAGTTCTTC. It encodes CASSLAGLNEQFF.

The CDR3 reads CASSSTDRTNQPQHF. Written as DNA, the CDR3 is TGTGCCAGCAGTTCGACTGACAGAACCAATCAGCCCCAGCATTTT. This chain links TRBV7-9 with TRBJ1-5, with a weak D call TRBD1 (5 bases). CDR3 size: 15 residues. V was shortened by 6 bases and J by 3 bases, with 15 bases between the two germline ends. Germline CDR1 reads SEHNR; CDR2 reads FQNEAQ (reference sequence).

The rearrangement uses TRBV28 and TRBJ1-4, with 8 bases fitting TRBD1. The V gene end was trimmed by 6 bases and the J gene end by 1 base; junction bases not matched to a gene: 10. The CDR3 is 17 amino acids. From germline, CDR1 is MDHEN and CDR2 SYDVKM. CDR3 sequence: CASSSTPGGRTNEKLFF. The CDR3 DNA is TGTGCCAGCAGCTCTACTCCAGGGGGCCGAACTAATGAAAAACTGTTTTTT.

The gene calls are TRBV11-2 and TRBJ1-6; a possible D gene is TRBD1 (5 bases). Between the trimmed V and J ends, which lost 3 bases and 7 bases, there was a span of 10 bases. Looked up from germline, CDR1 is SGHAT and CDR2 is FQNNGV. The CDR3 runs 14 residues. The CDR3 here is CASSLTASNSPLHF. The CDR3 DNA follows: TGTGCCAGCAGCTTGACAGCATCCAATTCACCCCTCCACTTT.

This chain connects TRBV5-1 to TRBJ2-3, with unresolved D. The CDR3 contains 14 residues. Germline values: CDR1 SGHRS, CDR2 YFSETQ. The V end was cut by 2 bases, the J end by 9 bases, with 16 bases between. For the CDR3, the DNA is TGCGCCAGCAGCTTAGACTCTACAAGTCAGACGCAGTATTTT. It translates to CASSLDSTSQTQYF.

The chain carries TRBV11-1 and TRBJ2-7; D remains unclear. Germline CDR1 SGHAT, CDR2 FQDESV (reference sequence). Trimming pared 3 bases from V and 2 bases from J, leaving 8 bases between. The CDR3 has 13 amino acids. The CDR3 region has the DNA TGTGCCAGCAGCTTCAGCGCGGCCTACGAGCAGTACTTC. Translating gives CASSFSAAYEQYF.

The chain recombines TRBV25-1 with TRBJ1-1; D unresolved. Between the trimmed V and J ends, which lost 0 bases and 4 bases, there was a span of 9 bases. The CDR3 length is 14 residues. Germline CDR1 reads MGHDK; CDR2 reads SYGVNS. The CDR3 protein is CASSEYKKATEAFF. The CDR3 bases are TGTGCCAGCAGTGAATATAAGAAAGCCACTGAAGCTTTCTTT.

This sequence joins TRBV5-1 and TRBJ1-1, with D unclear. The CDR3 totals 13 residues. V shed 2 bases and J shed 1 base, with 6 bases lying between them. CDR1 and CDR2 from the germline V gene are SGHRS and YFSETQ. The CDR3 coding sequence is TGCGCCAGCAGCTTTGAGGGGAACACTGAAGCTTTCTTT. Its translation is CASSFEGNTEAFF.

The CDR3 nucleotides are TGTGCTAGTGGTTCCCGTTTACTAGCGGGCCTAAGTTCATCAGATACGCAGTATTTT. Translated, it gives CASGSRLLAGLSSSDTQYF. The genes are TRBV12-5 and TRBJ2-3, with TRBD2 matching 9 bases. This CDR3 region has 19 residues. After removal of 4 bases from V and 4 bases from J, the junction contained 18 bases not matched to a gene. Germline CDR1 reads LGHNT; CDR2 reads FRNRAP.

The CDR3 region has the DNA TGTGCCAGCAGTGAAGCGCTTAGCTTTGTTGGCCGGGAGACCCAGTACTTC. It codes for CASSEALSFVGRETQYF. The rearrangement links TRBV2 to TRBJ2-5; D remains ambiguous. V dropped 0 bases and J dropped 5 bases, with 19 bases sitting between them. The CDR3 runs 17 residues. Germline V CDR1 and CDR2: SNHLY, FYNNEI.

This clone was counted a single time. The J gene is TRBJ2-1, the V gene TRBV9, with 8 positions matching TRBD1. This CDR3 contains 14 residues. Per germline, CDR1 SGDLS and CDR2 YYNGEE. The V segment lost 4 bases and the J segment 1 base; nucleotides outside the gene matches: 1. CDR3 in amino acids: CASSTGGSYNEQFF. The CDR3 DNA is TGTGCCAGCAGCACAGGGGGTTCCTACAATGAGCAGTTCTTC. Variable domain in full (rest from reference TRBV9 and TRBJ2-1): DSGVTQTPKHLITATGQRVTLRCSPRSGDLSVYWYQQSLDQGLQFLIQYYNGEERAKGNILERFSAQQFPDLHSELNLSSLELGDSALYFCASSTGGSYNEQFFGPGTRLTVL.

V is TRBV7-9 and J is TRBJ1-1; tentatively, D is TRBD1 (5 bases). Germline loops: CDR1 SEHNR, CDR2 FQNEAQ (reference sequence). V shed 2 bases and J shed 6 bases, with 10 bases lying between them. The CDR3 has 13 residues. For the CDR3, the DNA is TGTGCCAGCAGCTTAATTCAGGGCGCTGAAGCTTTCTTT. Protein sequence: CASSLIQGAEAFF.

This chain links TRBV5-6 with TRBJ1-3, with D maybe TRBD1 (6 bases). This CDR3 has 17 amino acids. The germline V and J ends were trimmed by 0 bases and 0 bases, with 13 bases remaining between them. Germline V CDR1 and CDR2: SGHDT, YYEEEE. CDR3 nucleotides: TGTGCCAGCAGCTTGGTGGCGGGGGCTCTCTCTGGAAACACCATATATTTT. The encoded protein is CASSLVAGALSGNTIYF.

V usage is TRBV6-2 or TRBV6-3 and J usage is TRBJ2-2; perhaps TRBD2 as D (6 bases). The V end was cut by 4 bases, the J end by 4 bases, with 13 bases between. CDR1 and CDR2 from the germline V gene are MNHEY and SVGEGT. This CDR3 is 15 amino acids long. The CDR3 nucleotides read TGTGCCAGCAGTTCTCAAGGGGAGGCCACCGGGGAGCTGTTTTTT. It codes for CASSSQGEATGELFF.

The CDR3 coding sequence is TGCGCCAGCAGCTTAGGGACAGGGGTTATTACACTGAACACTGAAGCTTTCTTT. Encoded protein: CASSLGTGVITLNTEAFF. The rearrangement joins TRBV5-1 to TRBJ1-1; 10 positions match TRBD1. Germline CDR1 SGHRS, CDR2 YFSETQ. J was trimmed by 0 bases and V by 2 bases; bases with no gene match: 10. The CDR3 has 18 amino acids.

The chain couples TRBV7-2 to TRBJ1-5; D remains unclear. Trimming left V 3 bases short and J 5 bases short, with 8 bases between. The CDR3 loop spans 13 amino acids. Germline loops: CDR1 SGHTA, CDR2 FQGNSA. The CDR3 loop is CASSFRWDQPQHF. The CDR3 DNA follows: TGTGCCAGCAGCTTCAGGTGGGATCAGCCCCAGCATTTT.

The genes are TRBV7-6 and TRBJ2-1; 12 bases are a match to TRBD2. Germline loops: CDR1 SGHVS, CDR2 FNYEAQ. The CDR3 consists of 18 residues. Trimming took 1 base from V and 3 from J; bases not matched to a gene: 7. In DNA, the CDR3 is TGTGCCAGCAGCTTAGGTCCTAGCGGGAGGGCCGACTACAATGAGCAGTTCTTC. Its translation: CASSLGPSGRADYNEQFF.

The V gene is TRBV6-5, the J gene TRBJ2-5; tentative D call: TRBD2 (7 bases). The CDR3 consists of 15 residues. Trimming removed 6 bases at V and 5 bases at J, with 19 bases between. CDR1 MNHEY and CDR2 SVGAGI come from the germline V gene. CDR3 nucleotide sequence: TGTGCCAGCAGCCCAGGCCCGGGGGGCTGGGAGACCCAGTACTTC. This codes for CASSPGPGGWETQYF.

The J gene is TRBJ2-7, the V gene TRBV6-2 or TRBV6-3; D is ambiguous. CDR1 MNHEY and CDR2 SVGEGT come from the germline V gene. Trimming left V 3 bases short and J 3 bases short, with 9 bases between. This CDR3 region has 13 residues. The CDR3 is CASSYRQIYEQYF. The CDR3 DNA follows: TGTGCCAGCAGTTATCGGCAGATCTACGAGCAGTACTTC.

The rearrangement links TRBV7-2 to TRBJ1-3; unclear D gene. Trimming shortened V by 0 bases and J by 0 bases, and 9 bases separated the two germline ends. Germline V gene lookup returns CDR1 SGHTA and CDR2 FQGNSA. CDR3 length equals 16 residues. CDR3 amino acids: CASSLARVSSGNTIYF. As DNA, the CDR3 is TGTGCCAGCAGCTTAGCTAGGGTCAGCTCTGGAAACACCATATATTTT.

The J gene is TRBJ1-1, the V gene TRBV11-2; 9 bases align to TRBD1. Germline CDR1 reads SGHAT; CDR2 reads FQNNGV. The CDR3 loop spans 15 amino acids. V lost 5 bases to trimming and J lost 4 bases; unmatched junction nucleotides: 8. The CDR3, as DNA: TGTGCCAGCAGCCACGGACAGGGGAAGAGCACTGAAGCTTTCTTT. This sequence encodes CASSHGQGKSTEAFF.

The genes are TRBV27 and TRBJ2-7, with 14 bases aligning to TRBD2. V trimming: 4 bases; J trimming: 3 bases; junction bases outside the gene matches: 5. This CDR3 is built from 16 residues. Per the germline V gene, CDR1 is MNHEY and CDR2 is SMNVEV (reference sequence). CDR3 nucleotides: TGTGCCAGCAGTTCCTGGACTAGCGGGAGGAACTACGAGCAGTACTTC. Its protein product is CASSSWTSGRNYEQYF.

The J gene is TRBJ2-5, the V gene TRBV30; 14 bases line up with TRBD2. This CDR3 comprises 16 residues. The germline CDR1 and CDR2 sequences are GTSNPN and SVGIG (reference sequence). Unmatched junction bases numbered 5, after V lost 1 base and J lost 4 bases. CDR3 nucleotides: TGTGCCTGGAGTGGACGACTAGCGGGGGGGCTAGAGACCCAGTACTTC. Its translation is CAWSGRLAGGLETQYF.

The chain combines TRBV20-1 with TRBJ1-2; D call uncertain. With 4 bases removed from V and 13 bases from J, the gap between germline ends came to 13 bases. The germline CDR1 and CDR2 sequences are DFQATT and SNEGSKA (reference sequence). The CDR3 has 10 residues. The CDR3 region is CSATAPTATF. The CDR3 bases are TGCAGTGCTACAGCCCCCACGGCCACCTTC.